A single sample gave rise to the 3 T cell receptor beta chains below, sequenced in a study of neurological immune-mediated disorders. TCRdb fed the 5' RACE reads into MiXCR, producing one record per CDR3 protein. The data show about 62,000 distinct CDR3 sequences, about 3.7% seen once. The material sequenced was PBMCs. Receptors originate from a woman aged 50 to 65 with multiple sclerosis.

The chain couples TRBV7-2 to TRBJ2-7, with 7 bases lining up with TRBD2. V gave up 3 bases and J gave up 3 bases; unmatched junction bases: 11. Germline CDR1 and CDR2: SGHTA and FQGNSA. CDR3 length equals 16 residues. DNA of the CDR3: TGTGCCAGCAGCTTCGCCTCGGCGGGAGCGAACTACGAGCAGTACTTC. This codes for CASSFASAGANYEQYF. Combining the CDR3 with reference TRBV7-2 and TRBJ2-7 gives the whole variable domain GAGVSQSPSNKVTEKGKDVELRCDPISGHTALYWYRQSLGQGLEFLIYFQGNSAPDKSGLPSDRFSAERTGGSVSTLTIQRTQQEDSAVYLCASSFASAGANYEQYFGPGTRLTVT.

This clonotype occurred many times. The chain is built from TRBV29-1 and TRBJ2-1; the D is unclear. V shed 2 bases and J shed 5 bases, with 7 bases lying between them. CDR3 length equals 12 residues. Germline-derived CDR1 and CDR2 are SQVTM and ANQGSEA. CDR3 in amino acids: CSVEFGNNEQFF. The CDR3 region has the DNA TGCAGCGTTGAATTTGGGAACAATGAGCAGTTCTTC.

There are many counts of this clonotype. The chain carries TRBV12-3 or TRBV12-4 and TRBJ2-1; 11 bases are a match to TRBD2. This CDR3 region has 14 residues. V lost 6 bases to trimming and J lost 10 bases; unmatched junction nucleotides: 8. CDR3 in DNA: TGTGCCAGCAGACCGCCCCTAGCGGGAGGAGAGCAGTTCTTC. Its translation: CASRPPLAGGEQFF.